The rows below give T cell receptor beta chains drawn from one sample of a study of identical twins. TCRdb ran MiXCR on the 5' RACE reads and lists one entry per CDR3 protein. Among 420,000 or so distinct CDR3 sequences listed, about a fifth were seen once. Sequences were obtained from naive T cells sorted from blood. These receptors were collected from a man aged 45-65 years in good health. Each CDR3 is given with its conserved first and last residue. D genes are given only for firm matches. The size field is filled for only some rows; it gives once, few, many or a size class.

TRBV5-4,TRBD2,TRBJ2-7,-,CASSYSGKYEQYF
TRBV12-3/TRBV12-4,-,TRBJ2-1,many,CASSRGRARGYNEQFF
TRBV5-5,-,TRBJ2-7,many,CASSPDRASYEQYF
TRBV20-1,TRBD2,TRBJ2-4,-,CSARASGTVIQYF
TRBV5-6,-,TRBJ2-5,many,CASSSRRQGQETQYF
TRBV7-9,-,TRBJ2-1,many,CASSLAAEVYNEQFF
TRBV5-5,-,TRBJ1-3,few,CASSLAWQISGNTIYF
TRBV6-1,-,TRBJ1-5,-,CASSEAGQRRNQPQHF
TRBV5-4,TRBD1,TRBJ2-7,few,CASSLEATGGKNEQYF
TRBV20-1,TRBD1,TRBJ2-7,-,CSASRRDRGFYEQYF
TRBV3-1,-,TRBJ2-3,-,CASSQVGGSTDTQYF
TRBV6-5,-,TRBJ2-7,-,CASSYSRGTEQYF
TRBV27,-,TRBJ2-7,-,CASSLIRSSYEQYF
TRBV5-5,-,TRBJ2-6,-,CASSLTEQSGANVLTF
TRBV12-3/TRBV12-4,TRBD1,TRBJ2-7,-,CASSSSGQSTYEQYF
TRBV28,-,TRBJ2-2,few,CASSSHDSGTGELFF
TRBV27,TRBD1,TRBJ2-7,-,CASSLGRGPEQYF
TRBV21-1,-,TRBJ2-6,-,CASSKRASRINVLTF
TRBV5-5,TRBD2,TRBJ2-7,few,CASSLVGGGLPEQYF
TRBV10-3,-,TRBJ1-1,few,CAISESAAEAFF
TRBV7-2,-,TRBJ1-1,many,CASSTQGEATEAFF
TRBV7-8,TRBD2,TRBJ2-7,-,CASSLLRGRSFYEQYF
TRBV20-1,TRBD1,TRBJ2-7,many,CSARGQGAREQYF
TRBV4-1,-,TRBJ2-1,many,CASSQDGSGQFQQFF
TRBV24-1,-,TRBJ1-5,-,CATSDLQKDIRANQPQHF
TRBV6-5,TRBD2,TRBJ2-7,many,CATRGDSYEQYF
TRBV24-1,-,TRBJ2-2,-,CATSDFRNPGELFF
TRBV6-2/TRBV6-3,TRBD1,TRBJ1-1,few,CASRPRTGVYTEAFF
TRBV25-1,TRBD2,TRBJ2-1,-,CASSDSGRVTYNEQFF
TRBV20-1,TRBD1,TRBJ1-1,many,CSAPDRGTEAFF
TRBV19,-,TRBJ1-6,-,CASSIHFAGRNSPLHF
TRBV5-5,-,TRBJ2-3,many,CASSIILGADTQYF
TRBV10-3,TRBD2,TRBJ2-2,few,CAISESFASGGYTGELFF
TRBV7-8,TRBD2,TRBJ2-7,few,CASSLRASGESSYEQYF
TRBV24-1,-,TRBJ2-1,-,CATSPGNHEQFF
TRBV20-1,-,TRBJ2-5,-,CSARDTGDGFETQYF
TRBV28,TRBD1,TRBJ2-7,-,CASSSDRGKYEQYF
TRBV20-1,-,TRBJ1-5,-,CSATTWWGRNQPQHF
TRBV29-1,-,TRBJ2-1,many,CSVGVFSLNEQFF
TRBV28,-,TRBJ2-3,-,CASSPRTPWAADTQYF
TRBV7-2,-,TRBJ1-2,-,CASSLGQTNYGYTF
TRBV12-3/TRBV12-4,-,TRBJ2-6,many,CASSLGEPGANVLTF
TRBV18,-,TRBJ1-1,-,CASSDRDGWLRAFF